The entry below gives a single TCR beta chain sequence along with its context. Its specificity is unknown. The sample is drawn from a study of T cells in Graves' hyperthyroidism and ophthalmopathy. Whole-study findings and limits: Ophthalmopathy was identified by the model a median about 6 months ahead of onset.

The investigators amplified TCR beta CDR3 regions from RNA transcripts. The study used the HTBI primer set for a first-round RT-PCR of the TCR CDR3. Each CDR3 protein is one row after TCRdb ran MiXCR on the multiplex PCR reads. Seen here are 300,000 or so distinct CDR3 sequences, roughly 20% observed once, and the top ten hold about 53%. No progression to ophthalmopathy during 18 months of follow-up defined stable disease. Patients aged 18 to 65 had newly diagnosed hyperthyroidism of under 2 months' duration. Trimming shortened V by 6 bases and J by 0 bases, and 14 bases separated the two germline ends. The CDR3 is 15 residues long. CDR1 and CDR2 from the germline V gene are SGHAT and FQNNGV.

The sequenced sample was blood. The rearrangement joins TRBV11-2 to TRBJ2-5; D perhaps matches TRBD2 (6 bases). The clonotype comes from a woman in her forties or fifties with Graves' hyperthyroidism. The CDR3 region has the DNA TGTGCCAGCAGTCTTCTAGCGACGAACCAAGAGACCCAGTACTTC. As protein: CASSLLATNQETQYF.